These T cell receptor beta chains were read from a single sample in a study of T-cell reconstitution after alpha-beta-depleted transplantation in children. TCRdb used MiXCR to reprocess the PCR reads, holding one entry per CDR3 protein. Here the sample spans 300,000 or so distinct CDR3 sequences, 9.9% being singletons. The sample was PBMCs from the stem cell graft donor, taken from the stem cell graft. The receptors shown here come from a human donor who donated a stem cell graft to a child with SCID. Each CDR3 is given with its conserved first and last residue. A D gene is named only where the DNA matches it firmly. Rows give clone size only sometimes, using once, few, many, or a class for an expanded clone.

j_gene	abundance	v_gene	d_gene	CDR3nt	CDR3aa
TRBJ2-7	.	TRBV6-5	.	TGTGCCAGCAGTTTAACAGGGTTAGGGTCCTACGAGCAGTACTTC	CASSLTGLGSYEQYF
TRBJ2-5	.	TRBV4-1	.	TGCGCCAGCAGCCTCCGACAGTTCCAAGAGACCCAGTACTTC	CASSLRQFQETQYF
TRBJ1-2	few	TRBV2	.	TGTGCCAGCAGTACCGACGGCGTAAGCGGCTACACCTTC	CASSTDGVSGYTF
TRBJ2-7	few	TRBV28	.	TGTGCCAGCAGAGTACGGACAGCTCTTTCCTACGAGCAGTACTTC	CASRVRTALSYEQYF
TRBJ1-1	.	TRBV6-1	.	TGTGCCAGCAGTGAACAGGGAACTGAAGCTTTCTTT	CASSEQGTEAFF
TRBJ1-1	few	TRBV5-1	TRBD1	TGCGCCAGCAGCTCCGGAGGGACAGCGACCACTGAAGCTTTCTTT	CASSSGGTATTEAFF
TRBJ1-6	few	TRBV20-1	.	TGCAGTGCTAACTCACCCCTCCACTTT	CSANSPLHF
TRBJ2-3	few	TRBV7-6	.	TGTGCCAGCAGCTTAGATCCAGGGTCCACAGATACGCAGTATTTT	CASSLDPGSTDTQYF
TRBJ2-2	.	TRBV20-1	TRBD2	TGCAGTGCTGTAGCGGGGGGCGCCACCGGGGAGCTGTTTTTT	CSAVAGGATGELFF
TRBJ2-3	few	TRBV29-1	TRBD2	TGCAGCGTTAGGGGAGGGGATACGCAGTATTTT	CSVRGGDTQYF
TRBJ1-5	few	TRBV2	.	TGTGCCAGCAGTGTAGGATTGGGCCAGCCCCAGCATTTT	CASSVGLGQPQHF
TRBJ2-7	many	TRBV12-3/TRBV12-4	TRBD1	TGTGCCAGCAAGGACAGGAGAACCTACGAGCAGTACTTC	CASKDRRTYEQYF
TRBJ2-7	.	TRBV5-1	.	TGCGCCAGCAGCCCGGTGGGGCCATCCTACGAGCAGTACTTC	CASSPVGPSYEQYF
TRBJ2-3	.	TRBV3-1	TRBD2	TGTGCCAGCGATCGAGCGGGGGGGAGCACAGATACGCAGTATTTT	CASDRAGGSTDTQYF
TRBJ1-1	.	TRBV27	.	TGTGCCAGCAGTTTAGGTCCGGTAAACACTGAAGCTTTCTTT	CASSLGPVNTEAFF
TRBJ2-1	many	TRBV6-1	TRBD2	TGTGCCAGCAGATCCGGACTAGCGGGATCTTACAATGAGCAGTTCTTC	CASRSGLAGSYNEQFF
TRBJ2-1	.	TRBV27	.	TGTGCCAGCAGTTTATCTGTTCAGGAATCCTACAATGAGCAGTTCTTC	CASSLSVQESYNEQFF
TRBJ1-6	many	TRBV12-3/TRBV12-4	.	TGTGCCAGCAGTCCGCAGGGTGGGAATTCACCCCTCCACTTT	CASSPQGGNSPLHF
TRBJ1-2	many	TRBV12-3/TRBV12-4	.	TGTGCCAGTAGAACCGACTACTATGGCTACACCTTC	CASRTDYYGYTF
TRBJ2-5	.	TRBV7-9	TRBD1	TGTGCCAGCAGCCCACCGGACAGGAACCAAGAGACCCAGTGCTTC	CASSPPDRNQETQCF
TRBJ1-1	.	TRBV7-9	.	TGTGCCAGCAGCTTATCAGGGCGAACTGAAGCTTTCTTT	CASSLSGRTEAFF
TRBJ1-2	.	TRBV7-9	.	TGTGCCAGCAGTTTACCCGGGACTAACTATGGCTACACCTTC	CASSLPGTNYGYTF
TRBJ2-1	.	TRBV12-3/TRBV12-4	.	TGTGCCAGCAGTTTCCCCCCGGTCTTC	CASSFPPVF
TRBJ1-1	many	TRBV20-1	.	TGCAGTGCTAGTAACAGGGCCACTGAAGCTTTCTTT	CSASNRATEAFF
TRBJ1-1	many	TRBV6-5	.	TGTGCCAGCAGTTACTCGTTATGGGGAAGTGGAAGAGCTGAAGCTTTCTTT	CASSYSLWGSGRAEAFF
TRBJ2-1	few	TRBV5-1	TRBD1	TGCGCCAGCAGTTCTAGCACAGGGGCTTACAATGAGCAGTTCTTC	CASSSSTGAYNEQFF
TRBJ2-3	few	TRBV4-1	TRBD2	TGCGCCAGCAGCCTAGCGGGGCCTATAGGGACAGATACGCAGTATTTT	CASSLAGPIGTDTQYF
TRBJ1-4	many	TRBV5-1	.	TGCGCCAGCAGCTTGGATGAGGAGGAAAAACTGTTTTTT	CASSLDEEEKLFF
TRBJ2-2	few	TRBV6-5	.	TGTGCCAGCAGTTACTCGAGGGCCGGGGAGCTGTTTTTT	CASSYSRAGELFF
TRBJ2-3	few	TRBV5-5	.	TGTGCCAGCAGCTTGGTGGGTAACGTCGCAGATACGCAGTATTTT	CASSLVGNVADTQYF
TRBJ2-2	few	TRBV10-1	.	TGCGCCAGCACCGTCGGCCCGGGGACCGGGGAGCTGTTTTTT	CASTVGPGTGELFF
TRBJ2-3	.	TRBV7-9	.	TGTGCCAGCAGCTTAGGAGAAGGCGGTACAGATACGCAGTATTTT	CASSLGEGGTDTQYF
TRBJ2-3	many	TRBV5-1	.	TGCGCCAGCAGCTTGGGGCAGGGTGGCGGCACAGATACGCAGTATTTT	CASSLGQGGGTDTQYF
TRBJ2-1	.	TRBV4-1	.	TGCGCCAGCAGCCAGCCCCCTTCCTCCTACAATGAGCAGTTCTTC	CASSQPPSSYNEQFF
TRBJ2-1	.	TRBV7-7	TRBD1	TGTGCCAGCAGCGCGACAGGGTCTGGTGAGCAGTTCTTC	CASSATGSGEQFF
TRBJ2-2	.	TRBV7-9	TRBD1	TGTGCCAGCAGTACCGGGACAGGTGGCGGGGAGCTGTTTTTT	CASSTGTGGGELFF
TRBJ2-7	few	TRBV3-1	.	TGTGCCAGCAGCCAAAACGCGGGCAGCGTATACGAGCAGTACTTC	CASSQNAGSVYEQYF
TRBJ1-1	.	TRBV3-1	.	TGTGCCAGCAGCCTGCCGGGACAAATGAACACTGAAGCTTTCTTT	CASSLPGQMNTEAFF
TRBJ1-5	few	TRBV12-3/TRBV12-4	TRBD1	TGTGCCAGCAGTTTCTCCGACAGGGTCCAGCCCCAGCATTTT	CASSFSDRVQPQHF
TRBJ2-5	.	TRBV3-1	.	TGTGCCAGCAGCCAAGTGGTCGACGAGACCCAGTACTTC	CASSQVVDETQYF
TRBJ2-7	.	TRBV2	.	TGTGCCAGCAGTGGCAGGGTCGGATACGAGCAGTACTTC	CASSGRVGYEQYF
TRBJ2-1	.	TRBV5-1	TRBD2	TGCGCCAGCAGCTCGGGACTAGCGGGGGCCGAAGCCCATGAGCAGTTCTTC	CASSSGLAGAEAHEQFF
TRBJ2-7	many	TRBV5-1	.	TGCGCCAGCAGCGCTGGGGTTGGCGAACCACTCTACGAGCAGTACTTC	CASSAGVGEPLYEQYF
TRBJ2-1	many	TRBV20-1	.	TGCAGTGCTAGCTGGGGTCCCTACAATGAGCAGTTCTTC	CSASWGPYNEQFF
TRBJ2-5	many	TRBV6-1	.	TGTGCCAGCAGCTCCCTAGCCGATATTCAAGAGACCCAGTACTTC	CASSSLADIQETQYF
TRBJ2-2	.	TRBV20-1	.	TGCAGTGCTAGAGATATGATCACCGGGGAGCTGTTTTTT	CSARDMITGELFF
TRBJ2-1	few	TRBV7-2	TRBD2	TGTGCCAGTACTCGGACTAGCGGGGGGTACAATGAGCAGTTCTTC	CASTRTSGGYNEQFF
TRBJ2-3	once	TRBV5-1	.	TGCGCCAGCAGCTTCGGTTCAAGTACTTCACGCGAGGATACGCAGTATTTT	CASSFGSSTSREDTQYF
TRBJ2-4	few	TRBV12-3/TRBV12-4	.	TGTGCCAGCAGTGCCAAGGCCAAAAACATTCAGTACTTC	CASSAKAKNIQYF
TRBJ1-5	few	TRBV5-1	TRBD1	TGCGCCAGCAGCGCCGGGACAGGGACCACTCAGCCCCAGCATTTT	CASSAGTGTTQPQHF
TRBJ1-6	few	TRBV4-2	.	TGTGCCAGCAGCCAAGCCCCGAGGTCGAGGGATTCACCCCTCCACTTT	CASSQAPRSRDSPLHF
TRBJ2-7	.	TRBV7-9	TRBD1	TGTGCCAGCAGCTTACCGCCGGGACAGGGTTACGAGCAGTACTTC	CASSLPPGQGYEQYF
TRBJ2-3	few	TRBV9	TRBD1	TGTGCCAGCAGCCTTCGGACAGGGTTAGATACGCAGTATTTT	CASSLRTGLDTQYF
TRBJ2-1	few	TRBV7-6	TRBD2	TGTGCCAGCAGCTCTAGACTAGCGGGGAGCTACAATGAGCAGTTCTTC	CASSSRLAGSYNEQFF
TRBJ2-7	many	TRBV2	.	TGTGCCAGCAGTCCAATGAAGGCCAGGTCCTACGAGCAGTACTTC	CASSPMKARSYEQYF
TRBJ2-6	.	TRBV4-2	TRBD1	TGTGCCAGCGGGCCGGGACAGGGGGACCCTGGGGCCAACGTCCTGACTTTC	CASGPGQGDPGANVLTF
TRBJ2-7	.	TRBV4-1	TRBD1	TGCGCCAGCAGCCTTGGACAGGGGGTTCTTAGATACGAGCAGTACTTC	CASSLGQGVLRYEQYF